The rows below give T cell receptor beta chains drawn from one sample of a study of B cell selection in AIRE deficiency. Sequenced by immunoSEQ multiplex PCR; TCRdb stores in-frame clones only, minus some. The sample yields fewer than 15,000 clones, 93% seen once. The sequenced sample consisted of Tregs sorted from PBMCs. The receptors here all came from a human donor with AIRE deficiency. CDR3s include the opening cysteine and the closing phenylalanine or tryptophan. Each record gives: J gene, V gene, D gene, CDR3 protein, CDR3 DNA. D genes are given only for firm matches.

j_gene: TRBJ2-7; v_gene: TRBV6-1; d_gene: TRBD2; CDR3aa: CASFYGRASYEQYF; CDR3nt: TGTGCCAGCTTTTACGGGAGGGCATCCTACGAGCAGTACTTC
j_gene: TRBJ2-5; v_gene: TRBV11-2; d_gene: -; CDR3aa: CASSLDRTSSQETQYF; CDR3nt: TGTGCCAGCAGCTTAGATAGAACTAGCAGCCAAGAGACCCAGTACTTC
j_gene: TRBJ1-2; v_gene: TRBV5-5; d_gene: -; CDR3aa: CASSFISATNYGYTF; CDR3nt: TGTGCCAGCAGCTTTATCAGCGCTACTAACTATGGCTACACCTTC
j_gene: TRBJ2-7; v_gene: TRBV9; d_gene: TRBD1; CDR3aa: CASSPAHTGVGYEQYF; CDR3nt: TGTGCCAGCAGCCCGGCCCACACAGGGGTTGGCTACGAGCAGTACTTC
j_gene: TRBJ2-1; v_gene: TRBV7-2; d_gene: -; CDR3aa: CASRASPSSYNEQFF; CDR3nt: TGTGCCAGCCGGGCGTCTCCAAGCTCCTACAATGAGCAGTTCTTC
j_gene: TRBJ1-2; v_gene: TRBV27; d_gene: -; CDR3aa: CVSSLRVNYGYTF; CDR3nt: TGTGTCAGCAGTTTAAGGGTTAACTATGGCTACACCTTC
j_gene: TRBJ2-7; v_gene: TRBV5-8; d_gene: -; CDR3aa: CASRGRANGPKQYF; CDR3nt: TGTGCCAGCAGGGGGCGGGCTAACGGGCCAAAGCAGTACTTC
j_gene: TRBJ1-2; v_gene: TRBV29-1; d_gene: -; CDR3aa: CSVETYDHGYTF; CDR3nt: TGCAGCGTTGAGACTTATGATCATGGCTACACCTTC
j_gene: TRBJ1-1; v_gene: TRBV27; d_gene: -; CDR3aa: CASSLLGGRRAFF; CDR3nt: TGTGCCAGCAGTTTATTAGGAGGGAGACGGGCTTTCTTT
j_gene: TRBJ2-1; v_gene: TRBV4-3; d_gene: -; CDR3aa: CASSQDLHGMQFF; CDR3nt: TGCGCCAGCAGCCAAGATCTTCACGGGATGCAGTTCTTC
j_gene: TRBJ2-3; v_gene: TRBV27; d_gene: -; CDR3aa: CASSLLRNTDTQYF; CDR3nt: TGTGCCAGCAGTTTATTGCGAAACACAGATACGCAGTATTTT
j_gene: TRBJ1-1; v_gene: TRBV29-1; d_gene: -; CDR3aa: CSVEEDTEAFF; CDR3nt: TGCAGCGTTGAAGAGGACACTGAAGCTTTCTTT